The rows below give T cell receptor beta chains drawn from one sample of a study of blood T cell repertoires in COVID-19. Assay used: immunoSEQ multiplex PCR; TCRdb lists only in-frame clones, some missing. The repertoire holds approximately 260,000 clones, with 85% to 90% as singletons. The specimen was peripheral blood. The receptors derive from a woman aged 60-75 years with COVID-19, enrolled during active disease. Both conserved end residues are part of each CDR3. The order of the fields is CDR3 DNA, CDR3 protein, clone size, V gene, D gene, CDR3 length, J gene. A D gene is named only where the DNA matches it firmly. Part of the rows lack a size; the others show once, few, many or a class for expanded clones.

cdr3_nt: TGTGCCAGCAGCTTCCCCGGGACAGGGGGCTCTAACTATGGCTACACCTTC
cdr3_aa: CASSFPGTGGSNYGYTF
clone_size: -
v_call: TRBV5-4
d_call: TRBD1
cdr3_length: 17
j_call: TRBJ1-2

cdr3_nt: TGTGCCAGCAGCCGTGATGGAACGGGGGGCGAGCAGTACTTC
cdr3_aa: CASSRDGTGGEQYF
clone_size: -
v_call: TRBV3-1/TRBV3-2
d_call: TRBD2
cdr3_length: 14
j_call: TRBJ2-7

cdr3_nt: TGTGCCAGCAGTTACGGAGGACAGGGCAATCAGCCCCAGCATTTT
cdr3_aa: CASSYGGQGNQPQHF
clone_size: -
v_call: TRBV6-2/TRBV6-3
d_call: TRBD1
cdr3_length: 15
j_call: TRBJ1-5

cdr3_nt: TGTGCCATCAAAGACCGGGACAATAGGCAGTTCTTC
cdr3_aa: CAIKDRDNRQFF
clone_size: few
v_call: TRBV10-3
d_call: -
cdr3_length: 12
j_call: TRBJ2-1

cdr3_nt: TGTGCCAGCAGCCGTGGACAGGGGGCTTGCGAGCAGTACTTC
cdr3_aa: CASSRGQGACEQYF
clone_size: -
v_call: TRBV3-1/TRBV3-2
d_call: TRBD1
cdr3_length: 14
j_call: TRBJ2-7

cdr3_nt: TGCGCCAGCAGCCGAACTGATTCCACAGATACGCAGTATTTT
cdr3_aa: CASSRTDSTDTQYF
clone_size: -
v_call: TRBV4-3
d_call: -
cdr3_length: 14
j_call: TRBJ2-3

cdr3_nt: TGTGCCAGCAGCTTCCGACTAGCGGGGGGGCTAGTCTACAATGAGCAGTTCTTC
cdr3_aa: CASSFRLAGGLVYNEQFF
clone_size: -
v_call: TRBV11-2
d_call: TRBD2
cdr3_length: 18
j_call: TRBJ2-1

cdr3_nt: TGTGCCAGCAGCCAAGATAGCGGGGGAGTATTGGCTTTCTTT
cdr3_aa: CASSQDSGGVLAFF
clone_size: -
v_call: TRBV4-2
d_call: -
cdr3_length: 14
j_call: TRBJ1-1

cdr3_nt: TGTGCCAGCAGCGTTAGCCCGACTAGTAGTCCTGAGCAGTTCTTC
cdr3_aa: CASSVSPTSSPEQFF
clone_size: -
v_call: TRBV9
d_call: -
cdr3_length: 15
j_call: TRBJ2-1

cdr3_nt: TGTGCCAGCAGTTTGGGACTCCTGTGGCCCCAGCATTTT
cdr3_aa: CASSLGLLWPQHF
clone_size: -
v_call: TRBV12-3/TRBV12-4
d_call: -
cdr3_length: 13
j_call: TRBJ1-5

cdr3_nt: TGTGCCAGCAGCCTCCGGGCAGGGGTGACCGGGGAGCTGTTTTTT
cdr3_aa: CASSLRAGVTGELFF
clone_size: -
v_call: TRBV7-2
d_call: -
cdr3_length: 15
j_call: TRBJ2-2

cdr3_nt: TGTGCCAGCAGTTACCTTAACAGGATTGGTAATGGCTACACCTTC
cdr3_aa: CASSYLNRIGNGYTF
clone_size: once
v_call: TRBV6-2/TRBV6-3
d_call: -
cdr3_length: 15
j_call: TRBJ1-2

cdr3_nt: TGTGCCAGCAGCCCCGGGACAGGGAACACTGAAGCTTTCTTT
cdr3_aa: CASSPGTGNTEAFF
clone_size: -
v_call: TRBV5-4
d_call: TRBD1
cdr3_length: 14
j_call: TRBJ1-1

cdr3_nt: TGCGCCAGCAGCCAAAGGGGGGTACAGGGGGATGAAGCTTTCTTT
cdr3_aa: CASSQRGVQGDEAFF
clone_size: -
v_call: TRBV4-1
d_call: TRBD1
cdr3_length: 15
j_call: TRBJ1-1

cdr3_nt: TGTGCCAGCAGCTCGGGACAGGGGGACACTGAAGCTTTCTTT
cdr3_aa: CASSSGQGDTEAFF
clone_size: once
v_call: TRBV5-4
d_call: TRBD1
cdr3_length: 14
j_call: TRBJ1-1

cdr3_nt: TGTGCCATCAGTGAGAGTGTCCAAGCGGGGCAAGAGACCCAGTACTTC
cdr3_aa: CAISESVQAGQETQYF
clone_size: -
v_call: TRBV10-3
d_call: TRBD2
cdr3_length: 16
j_call: TRBJ2-5

cdr3_nt: TGTGCCATCAGTGGGAGGGTTGACAATCAGCCCCAGCATTTT
cdr3_aa: CAISGRVDNQPQHF
clone_size: once
v_call: TRBV10-3
d_call: -
cdr3_length: 14
j_call: TRBJ1-5

cdr3_nt: TGCGCCAGCACCCTCGGGACAGGACGATCACCCCTCCACTTT
cdr3_aa: CASTLGTGRSPLHF
clone_size: -
v_call: TRBV5-1
d_call: TRBD1
cdr3_length: 14
j_call: TRBJ1-6

cdr3_nt: TGTGCCAGCAGCCACGACAGGCTTACCTTCGGCTACACCTTC
cdr3_aa: CASSHDRLTFGYTF
clone_size: few
v_call: TRBV7-2
d_call: -
cdr3_length: 14
j_call: TRBJ1-2

cdr3_nt: TGTGCCAGCAGTATCACTTACTCCTACAATGAGCAGTTCTTC
cdr3_aa: CASSITYSYNEQFF
clone_size: -
v_call: TRBV6-5
d_call: -
cdr3_length: 14
j_call: TRBJ2-1

cdr3_nt: TGCGCCAGCAGCCAAGAGTGGGGGCATTATGGCTACACCTTC
cdr3_aa: CASSQEWGHYGYTF
clone_size: once
v_call: TRBV4-1
d_call: -
cdr3_length: 14
j_call: TRBJ1-2

cdr3_nt: TGTGCCAGCAGTTACGGGGGGGGTGTGACAGATACGCAGTATTTT
cdr3_aa: CASSYGGGVTDTQYF
clone_size: -
v_call: TRBV6-5
d_call: TRBD2
cdr3_length: 15
j_call: TRBJ2-3

cdr3_nt: TGTGCCAGTAGTTTAGGACAGGGCTTTAGCAATCAGCCCCAGCATTTT
cdr3_aa: CASSLGQGFSNQPQHF
clone_size: -
v_call: TRBV19
d_call: TRBD1
cdr3_length: 16
j_call: TRBJ1-5

cdr3_nt: TGTGCCAGCAGTGATTCCCAGTCCAGAAATCAGCCCCAGCATTTT
cdr3_aa: CASSDSQSRNQPQHF
clone_size: -
v_call: TRBV25-1
d_call: -
cdr3_length: 15
j_call: TRBJ1-5

cdr3_nt: TGTGCCAGCAAAATAGATAGCGGGGGGGCCCGAAATACGCAGTATTTT
cdr3_aa: CASKIDSGGARNTQYF
clone_size: -
v_call: TRBV5-8
d_call: TRBD2
cdr3_length: 16
j_call: TRBJ2-3

cdr3_nt: TGTGCCAGCAGTTACATGGGACAGAATACCTTTTTCTTT
cdr3_aa: CASSYMGQNTFFF
clone_size: -
v_call: TRBV6-5
d_call: TRBD1
cdr3_length: 13
j_call: TRBJ1-1

cdr3_nt: TGTGCCAGCAGCGGGACAGGGATCCTTCAGCCCCGGCATTTT
cdr3_aa: CASSGTGILQPRHF
clone_size: -
v_call: TRBV6-6
d_call: TRBD1
cdr3_length: 14
j_call: TRBJ1-5

cdr3_nt: TGTGCCAGCAGCCCCGGGGGGTGGACCGGGGAGCTGTTTTTT
cdr3_aa: CASSPGGWTGELFF
clone_size: -
v_call: TRBV7-2
d_call: TRBD2
cdr3_length: 14
j_call: TRBJ2-2

cdr3_nt: TGTGCCAGCAGTGAAGACAGGGACCATGGCTACACCTTC
cdr3_aa: CASSEDRDHGYTF
clone_size: -
v_call: TRBV2
d_call: -
cdr3_length: 13
j_call: TRBJ1-2

cdr3_nt: TGTGCCAGCAGCTTAGCTCGTACAGGGCTCCTGGGGGGAAACACCATATATTTT
cdr3_aa: CASSLARTGLLGGNTIYF
clone_size: -
v_call: TRBV7-8
d_call: -
cdr3_length: 18
j_call: TRBJ1-3

cdr3_nt: TGTGCCAGCAGACCCGGGACTTACTATGGCTACACCTTC
cdr3_aa: CASRPGTYYGYTF
clone_size: -
v_call: TRBV5-7
d_call: -
cdr3_length: 13
j_call: TRBJ1-2

cdr3_nt: TGTGCCAGCGCATTGTCAGGCTTGGGCTACACCTTC
cdr3_aa: CASALSGLGYTF
clone_size: -
v_call: TRBV6-5
d_call: -
cdr3_length: 12
j_call: TRBJ1-2

cdr3_nt: TGTGCCACCAGCAGGGGGGACAGCCGAAGGGAGCAGTACTTC
cdr3_aa: CATSRGDSRREQYF
clone_size: -
v_call: TRBV15
d_call: TRBD1
cdr3_length: 14
j_call: TRBJ2-7

cdr3_nt: TGTGCCAGCAGCCGTTCCGCCCGGGGGAGTGGCACTGAAGCTTTCTTT
cdr3_aa: CASSRSARGSGTEAFF
clone_size: -
v_call: TRBV7-8
d_call: -
cdr3_length: 16
j_call: TRBJ1-1

cdr3_nt: TGTGCCAGCACCGCCTCTTCCAGGGGTATAAGGGATCAGCCCCAGCATTTT
cdr3_aa: CASTASSRGIRDQPQHF
clone_size: -
v_call: TRBV7-2
d_call: -
cdr3_length: 17
j_call: TRBJ1-5

cdr3_nt: TGTGCCAGTAGACCCACTCCCCGGGACAGGGAGACGAATGAGCAGTTCTTC
cdr3_aa: CASRPTPRDRETNEQFF
clone_size: -
v_call: TRBV19
d_call: TRBD1
cdr3_length: 17
j_call: TRBJ2-1

cdr3_nt: TGTGCCAGCAGCCCATACGGACAGGTTGATGGCTACACCTTC
cdr3_aa: CASSPYGQVDGYTF
clone_size: -
v_call: TRBV7-2
d_call: TRBD1
cdr3_length: 14
j_call: TRBJ1-2

cdr3_nt: TGCGCCAGCAGCTCACCTACAGGGGGCGTCTATGGCTACACCTTC
cdr3_aa: CASSSPTGGVYGYTF
clone_size: -
v_call: TRBV4-1
d_call: TRBD1
cdr3_length: 15
j_call: TRBJ1-2

cdr3_nt: TGTGCCAGCTCGGAGGGCTACACCTTC
cdr3_aa: CASSEGYTF
clone_size: -
v_call: TRBV7-2
d_call: -
cdr3_length: 9
j_call: TRBJ1-2

cdr3_nt: TGTGCCAGCAGCCTGGACAGGGGGGCCTACAATGAGCAGTTCTTC
cdr3_aa: CASSLDRGAYNEQFF
clone_size: -
v_call: TRBV7-3
d_call: TRBD1
cdr3_length: 15
j_call: TRBJ2-1